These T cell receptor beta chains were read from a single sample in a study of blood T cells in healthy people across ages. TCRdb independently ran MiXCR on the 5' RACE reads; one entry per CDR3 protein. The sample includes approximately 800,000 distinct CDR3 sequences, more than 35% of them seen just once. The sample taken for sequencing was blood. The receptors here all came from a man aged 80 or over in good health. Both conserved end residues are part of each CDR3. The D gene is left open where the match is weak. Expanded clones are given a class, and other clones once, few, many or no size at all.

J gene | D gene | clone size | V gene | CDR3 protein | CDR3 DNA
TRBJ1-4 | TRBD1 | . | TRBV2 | CATLTGGQEKLFF | TGTGCCACCCTGACAGGGGGCCAAGAAAAACTGTTTTTT
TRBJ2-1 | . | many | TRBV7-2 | CASSDPRDEQFF | TGTGCCAGCAGCGATCCCCGGGATGAGCAGTTCTTC
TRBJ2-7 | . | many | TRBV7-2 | CASSLVPETYEQYF | TGTGCCAGCAGCTTAGTCCCAGAGACCTACGAGCAGTACTTC
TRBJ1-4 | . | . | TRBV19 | CASTPGGCETNEKLFF | TGTGCCAGTACCCCGGGGGGGTGTGAAACTAATGAAAAACTGTTTTTT
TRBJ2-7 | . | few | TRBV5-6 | CASSSPYDRSSYEQYF | TGTGCCAGCAGCTCACCCTACGACAGGAGCTCCTACGAGCAGTACTTC
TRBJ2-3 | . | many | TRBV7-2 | CASSLVAGISTDTQYF | TGTGCCAGCAGCTTAGTTGCGGGGATTTCCACAGATACGCAGTATTTT
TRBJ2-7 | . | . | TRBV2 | CASSEVVLTYEQYF | TGTGCCAGCAGTGAAGTCGTCCTTACCTACGAGCAGTACTTC
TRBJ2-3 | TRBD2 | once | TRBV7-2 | CASSFGLAVPPGTDTQYF | TGTGCCAGCAGCTTCGGACTAGCGGTCCCCCCGGGGACAGATACGCAGTATTTT
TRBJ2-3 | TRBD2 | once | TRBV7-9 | CASSIAGGFDTQYF | TGTGCCAGCAGCATTGCGGGGGGATTCGATACGCAGTATTTT
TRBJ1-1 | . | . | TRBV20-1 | CSALDRLVTEAFF | TGCAGTGCCCTTGACAGGCTGGTCACTGAAGCTTTCTTT
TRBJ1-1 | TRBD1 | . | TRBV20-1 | CSVRKDRGMAFF | TGCAGTGTTAGAAAGGACAGGGGGATGGCTTTCTTT
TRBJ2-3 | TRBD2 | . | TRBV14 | CASSLRTSGGWIDTQYF | TGTGCCAGCAGCCTCCGGACTAGCGGAGGATGGATTGATACGCAGTATTTT